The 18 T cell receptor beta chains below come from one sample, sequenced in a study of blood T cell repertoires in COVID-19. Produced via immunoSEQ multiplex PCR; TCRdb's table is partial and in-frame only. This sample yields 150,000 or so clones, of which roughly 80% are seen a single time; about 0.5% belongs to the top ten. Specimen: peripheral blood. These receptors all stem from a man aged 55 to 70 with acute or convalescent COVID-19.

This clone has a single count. CDR3 amino acids: CASSQGRLAGEQYF. The CDR3 bases are TGTGCCAGCAGCCAAGGTCGACTAGCCGGGGAGCAGTACTTC. This sequence joins TRBV3-1 (or the pseudogene TRBV3-2) and TRBJ2-7; 7 nucleotides agree with TRBD2. With 1 base clipped from V and 7 bases from J, the junction kept 7 bases outside the gene matches. The CDR3 length is 14 residues. The germline gives CDR1 LGHDT, CDR2 YNNKEL (reference sequence).

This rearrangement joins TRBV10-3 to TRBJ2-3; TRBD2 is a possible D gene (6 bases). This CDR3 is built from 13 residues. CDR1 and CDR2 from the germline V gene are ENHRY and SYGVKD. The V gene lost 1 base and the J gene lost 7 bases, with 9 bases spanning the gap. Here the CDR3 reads CAISEWDSYTQYF. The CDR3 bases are TGTGCCATCAGTGAGTGGGACTCCTATACGCAGTATTTT.

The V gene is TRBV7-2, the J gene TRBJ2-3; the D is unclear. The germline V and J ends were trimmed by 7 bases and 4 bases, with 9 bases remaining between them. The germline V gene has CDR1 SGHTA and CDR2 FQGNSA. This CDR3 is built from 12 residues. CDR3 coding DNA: TGTGCCAGCACGTCTAGTCCAGATACGCAGTATTTT. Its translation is CASTSSPDTQYF.

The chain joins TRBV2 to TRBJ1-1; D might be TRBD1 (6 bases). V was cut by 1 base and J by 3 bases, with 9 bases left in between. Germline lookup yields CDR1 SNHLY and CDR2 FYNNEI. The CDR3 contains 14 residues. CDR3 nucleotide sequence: TGTGCCAGCAGTGAAGGAGGGGGGGACACTGAAGCTTTCTTT. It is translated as CASSEGGGDTEAFF.

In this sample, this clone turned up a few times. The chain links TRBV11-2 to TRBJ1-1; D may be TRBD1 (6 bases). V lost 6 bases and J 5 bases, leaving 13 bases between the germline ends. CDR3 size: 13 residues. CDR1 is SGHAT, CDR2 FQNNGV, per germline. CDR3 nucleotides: TGTGCCAGCAGTTCCTCAAGGGGGACTGAAGCTTTCTTT. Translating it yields CASSSSRGTEAFF.

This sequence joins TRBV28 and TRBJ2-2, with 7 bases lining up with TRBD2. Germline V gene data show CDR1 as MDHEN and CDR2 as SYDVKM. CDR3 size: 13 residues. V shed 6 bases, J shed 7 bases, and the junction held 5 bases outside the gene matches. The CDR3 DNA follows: TGTGCCAGCAGCCCGGGAGGCTACGGGGAGCTGTTTTTT. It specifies CASSPGGYGELFF.

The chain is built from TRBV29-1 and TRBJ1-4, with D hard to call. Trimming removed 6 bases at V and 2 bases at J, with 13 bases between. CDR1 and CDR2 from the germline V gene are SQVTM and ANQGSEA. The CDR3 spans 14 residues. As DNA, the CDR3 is TGCAGCGTGATACTGACGGAGACTAATGAAAAACTGTTTTTT. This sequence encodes CSVILTETNEKLFF.

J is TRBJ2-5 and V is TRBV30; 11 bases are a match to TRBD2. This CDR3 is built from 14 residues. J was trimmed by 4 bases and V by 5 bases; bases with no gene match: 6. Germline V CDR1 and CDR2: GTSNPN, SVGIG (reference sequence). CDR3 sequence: CAWEGLADVETQYF. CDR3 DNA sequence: TGTGCCTGGGAGGGACTAGCGGATGTAGAGACCCAGTACTTC.

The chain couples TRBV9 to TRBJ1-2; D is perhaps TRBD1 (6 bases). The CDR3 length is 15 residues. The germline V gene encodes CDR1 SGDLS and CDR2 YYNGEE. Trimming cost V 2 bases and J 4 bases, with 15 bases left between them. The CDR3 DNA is TGTGCCAGCAGCGTTGGCTCAGGGGACCTCTATGGCTACACCTTC. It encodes CASSVGSGDLYGYTF. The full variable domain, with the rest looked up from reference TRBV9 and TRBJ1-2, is DSGVTQTPKHLITATGQRVTLRCSPRSGDLSVYWYQQSLDQGLQFLIQYYNGEERAKGNILERFSAQQFPDLHSELNLSSLELGDSALYFCASSVGSGDLYGYTFGSGTRLTVV.

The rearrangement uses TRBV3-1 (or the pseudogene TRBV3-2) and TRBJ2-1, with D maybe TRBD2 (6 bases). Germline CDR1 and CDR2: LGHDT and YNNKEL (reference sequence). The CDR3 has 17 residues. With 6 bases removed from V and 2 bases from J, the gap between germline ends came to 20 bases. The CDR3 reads CASRGSSPLAPYNEQFF. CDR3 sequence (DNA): TGTGCCAGCAGGGGGTCTTCCCCACTAGCCCCCTACAATGAGCAGTTCTTC.

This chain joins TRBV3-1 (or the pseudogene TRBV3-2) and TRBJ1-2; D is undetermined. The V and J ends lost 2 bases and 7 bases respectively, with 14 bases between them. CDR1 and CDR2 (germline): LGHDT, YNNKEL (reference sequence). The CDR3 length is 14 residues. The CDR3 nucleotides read TGTGCCAGCAGCCAATCCAGCCGGGGAGCTGGCTACACCTTC. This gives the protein CASSQSSRGAGYTF.

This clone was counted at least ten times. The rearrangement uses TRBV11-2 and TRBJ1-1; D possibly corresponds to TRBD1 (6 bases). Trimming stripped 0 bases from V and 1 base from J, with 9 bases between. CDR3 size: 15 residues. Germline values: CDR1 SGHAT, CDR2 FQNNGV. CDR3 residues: CASSLDPGQNTEAFF. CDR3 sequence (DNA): TGTGCCAGCAGCTTAGACCCGGGACAGAACACTGAAGCTTTCTTT.

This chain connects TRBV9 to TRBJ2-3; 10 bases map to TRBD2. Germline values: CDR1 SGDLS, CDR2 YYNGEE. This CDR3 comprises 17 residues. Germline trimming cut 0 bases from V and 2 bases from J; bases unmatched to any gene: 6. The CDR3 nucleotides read TGTGCCAGCAGCGTAGGCCCTCTAGCGGGGGACACAGATACGCAGTATTTT. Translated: CASSVGPLAGDTDTQYF.

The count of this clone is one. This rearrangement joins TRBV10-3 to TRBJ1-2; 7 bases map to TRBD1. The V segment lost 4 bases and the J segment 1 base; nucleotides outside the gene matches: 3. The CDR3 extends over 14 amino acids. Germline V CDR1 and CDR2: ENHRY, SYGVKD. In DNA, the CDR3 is TGTGCCATCAGTGGGGACAGTAATAACTATGGCTACACCTTC. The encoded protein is CAISGDSNNYGYTF.

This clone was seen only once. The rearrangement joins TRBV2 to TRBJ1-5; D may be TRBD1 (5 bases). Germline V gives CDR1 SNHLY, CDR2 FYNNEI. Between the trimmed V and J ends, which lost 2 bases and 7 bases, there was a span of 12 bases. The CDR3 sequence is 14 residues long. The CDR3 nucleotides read TGTGCCAGCAGTGAATTGTCCGGGGGGCAGCCCCAGCATTTT. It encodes CASSELSGGQPQHF.

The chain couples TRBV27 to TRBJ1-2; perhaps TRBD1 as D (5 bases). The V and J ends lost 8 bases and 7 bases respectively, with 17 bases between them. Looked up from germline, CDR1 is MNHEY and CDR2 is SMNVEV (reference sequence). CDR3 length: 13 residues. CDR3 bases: TGTGCCAGCTACTCCTCTCAGGGCTTTGGCTACACCTTC. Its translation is CASYSSQGFGYTF.

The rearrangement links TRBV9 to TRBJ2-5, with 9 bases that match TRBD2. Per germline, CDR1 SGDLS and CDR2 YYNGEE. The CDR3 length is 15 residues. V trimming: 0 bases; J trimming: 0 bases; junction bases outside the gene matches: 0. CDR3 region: CASSVGTSDQETQYF. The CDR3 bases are TGTGCCAGCAGCGTAGGGACTAGCGACCAAGAGACCCAGTACTTC.

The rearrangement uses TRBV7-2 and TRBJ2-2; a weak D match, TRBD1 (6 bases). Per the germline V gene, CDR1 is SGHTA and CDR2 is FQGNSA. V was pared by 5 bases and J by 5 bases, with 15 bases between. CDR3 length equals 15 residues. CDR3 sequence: CASSISRGGTGELFF. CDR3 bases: TGTGCCAGCAGCATTTCCAGGGGCGGGACCGGGGAGCTGTTTTTT.